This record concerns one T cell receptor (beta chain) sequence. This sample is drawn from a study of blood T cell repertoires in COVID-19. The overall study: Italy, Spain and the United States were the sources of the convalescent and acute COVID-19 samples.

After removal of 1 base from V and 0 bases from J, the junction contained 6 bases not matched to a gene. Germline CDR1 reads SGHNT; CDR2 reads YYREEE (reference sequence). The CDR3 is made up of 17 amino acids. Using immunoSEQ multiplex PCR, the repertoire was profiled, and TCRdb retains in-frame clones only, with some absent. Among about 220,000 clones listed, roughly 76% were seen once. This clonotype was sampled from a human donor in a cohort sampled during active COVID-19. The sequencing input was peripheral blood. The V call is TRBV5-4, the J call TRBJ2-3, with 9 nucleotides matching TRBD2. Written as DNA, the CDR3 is TGTGCCAGCAGCTTGATGACTAGCGGTTATAGCACAGATACGCAGTATTTT. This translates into CASSLMTSGYSTDTQYF.